A selection of T cell receptor beta chains follows, all from one sample in a study of technical replicates of blood from several donors. Sequenced by immunoSEQ multiplex PCR; TCRdb stores in-frame clones only, minus some. The table lists tens of thousands of clones, about nine tenths of them singletons. Specimen: T cells isolated from PBMCs. The receptors originated from a human donor in good health. Some clones in this sample may be carry-over from other donors' samples. The conserved cysteine and the conserved F or W are not part of the CDR3 here. Each record gives: V gene, CDR3 protein.

TRBV11-3 | ASSLGGPGSYEQY
TRBV11-3 | ASSESRTIFYEQY
TRBV29-1 | SVISGTQSNQPQH
TRBV30 | AWSGTSLDEQF
TRBV27 | ATRTDTGELF
TRBV5-4 | ASSVGGVEVYGYT
TRBV5-6 | ASSFSTGFRIEKLF
TRBV2 | ASSGTVQETQY
TRBV9 | ASSVGHRDEQF
TRBV10-2 | AKPGLAGHIQY
TRBV10-3 | AISADRSETQY
TRBV4-1 | ASSHLGRETQY
TRBV5-1 | ASSLRLAGSYNEQF
TRBV6-5 | ASSPPGQGSGYT
TRBV2 | ASRAGDQPQH
TRBV5-1 | ASSLEGTGAHEQY
TRBV2 | ASSNGWNGEQY
TRBV29-1 | SVVSGGLTEAF
TRBV19 | ASSPRGFMNTEAF
TRBV5-6 | ASSLGSSGNTIY
TRBV10-2 | ASSEPRTMNTEAF
TRBV29-1 | SDVDRGRTEAF
TRBV28 | ASSFSGTGGRGYT
TRBV27 | ASSSGLAAYNEQF
TRBV4-3 | ASSQEGSGRGSYEQY
TRBV6-5 | ASSFKAGGNGELF
TRBV11-2 | ASSLDGFTYEQY
TRBV25-1 | ASSLAGISGNTIY
TRBV6-1 | ARYQLGQGRTEAF
TRBV2 | ASSERATYNEQF
TRBV30 | AWSPLAYEQY
TRBV27 | ASTPRRGNTEAF
TRBV7-2 | ASSYADYYEQY
TRBV6-6 | ASSYVGLAGDEQY
TRBV7-3 | ASSIGTSGRIHNEQF
TRBV18 | ASSPYISTNEKLF
TRBV27 | ASSYSGRGTQETQY
TRBV4-2 | ASSLVIYMNTEAF
TRBV28 | ASRTYSTRGYIQY
TRBV28 | ASSRGQPTCEQY
TRBV5-4 | ASSLAGASGSFVADTQY
TRBV6-5 | ASSINRGQPQH